These 9 T cell receptor beta chains originate from one sample sequenced in a study of OX40 agonist ivuxolimab in advanced cancers. The repertoire was sequenced with immunoSEQ multiplex PCR; TCRdb's copy has only in-frame clones and lacks some. Here the sample spans roughly 48,000 clones, about 83% being singletons. The source material was CD4+ or CD8+ T cells sorted from blood, sampled in a trial of the OX40 agonist ivuxolimab. These receptors all come from an adult with an advanced solid tumor such as melanoma, head and neck, liver or kidney cancer.

The chain has TRBV4-1 and TRBJ1-5, with TRBD1 matching over 7 bases. The CDR3 runs to 17 residues. V trimming: 1 base; J trimming: 0 bases; junction bases outside the gene matches: 6. The germline CDR1 and CDR2 sequences are MGHRA and YSYEKL. Written as DNA, the CDR3 is TGCGCCAGCAGCCAAGCACAGGGGTCATATAGCAATCAGCCCCAGCATTTT. Encoded protein: CASSQAQGSYSNQPQHF.

This rearrangement joins TRBV7-8 to TRBJ1-5; 8 bases are a match to TRBD1. The junction had 12 bases not matched to a gene; V was cut back by 5 bases and J by 6 bases. The CDR3 runs to 16 residues. In germline, CDR1 is SGHVS, CDR2 FQNEAQ. The CDR3 DNA reads TGTGCCAGCAGCGTACAGGGACAGGCCGGGGGTCAGCCCCAGCATTTT. As protein: CASSVQGQAGGQPQHF. Supplemented by reference TRBV7-8 and TRBJ1-5, the full variable domain reads GAGVSQSPRYKVAKRGQDVALRCDPISGHVSLFWYQQALGQGPEFLTYFQNEAQLDKSGLPSDRFFAERPEGSVSTLKIQRTQQEDSAVYLCASSVQGQAGGQPQHFGDGTRLSIL.

By share, this clone counts as medium-sized (0.01 to 0.1%). This chain joins TRBV9 and TRBJ2-1, with a weak D call TRBD2 (5 bases). Trimming pared 4 bases from V and 2 bases from J, leaving 10 bases between. Germline V gene data show CDR1 as SGDLS and CDR2 as YYNGEE. The CDR3 sequence is 14 residues long. In DNA, the CDR3 is TGTGCCAGCAGCCCGGGGTCCGCCTACAATGAGCAGTTCTTC. It translates to CASSPGSAYNEQFF. Complete variable domain (other parts from reference TRBV9 and TRBJ2-1): DSGVTQTPKHLITATGQRVTLRCSPRSGDLSVYWYQQSLDQGLQFLIQYYNGEERAKGNILERFSAQQFPDLHSELNLSSLELGDSALYFCASSPGSAYNEQFFGPGTRLTVL.

The CDR3 DNA sequence: TGTGCCAGCAGCTTATCAGGGAACACTGAAGCTTTCTTT. Amino acids: CASSLSGNTEAFF. V is TRBV7-3 and J is TRBJ1-1; no firm D call. The CDR3 loop spans 13 amino acids. Trimming removed 2 bases at V and 1 base at J, with 5 bases between. Germline V gives CDR1 SGHTA, CDR2 FQGTGA.

This clone has just one count. The chain has TRBV13 and TRBJ2-1, with D maybe TRBD1 (6 bases). With 8 bases removed from V and 2 bases from J, the gap between germline ends came to 22 bases. CDR1 is PRHDT, CDR2 FYEKMQ, per germline (reference sequence). The CDR3 is 17 amino acids. The CDR3 DNA reads TGTGCCAGCGGCTGGAGACCTAGACAGGACCCCTACAATGAGCAGTTCTTC. It encodes CASGWRPRQDPYNEQFF.

The V gene is TRBV6-1, the J gene TRBJ1-1; 9 nucleotides align to TRBD1. Germline loops: CDR1 MNHNS, CDR2 SASEGT. The CDR3 consists of 14 residues. Trimming cost V 5 bases and J 4 bases; bases outside gene matches: 5. The CDR3 reads CASSPGQGGTEAFF. CDR3 bases: TGTGCCAGCAGTCCGGGACAGGGAGGCACTGAAGCTTTCTTT.

The chain combines TRBV5-4 with TRBJ2-3; D is unresolved. CDR1 is SGHNT, CDR2 YYREEE, per germline (reference sequence). V shed 3 bases and J shed 6 bases, with 8 bases lying between them. The CDR3 runs to 12 residues. The CDR3: CASSYHVDTQYF. In DNA, the CDR3 is TGTGCCAGCAGCTATCACGTGGATACGCAGTATTTT.

The rearrangement uses TRBV30 and TRBJ2-7, with 12 bases that match TRBD2. The CDR3 has 15 amino acids. Germline V gene sequence: CDR1 GTSNPN, CDR2 SVGIG (reference sequence). V dropped 0 bases and J dropped 2; count of bases not matched to a gene: 2. The CDR3 reads CAWSVTSGGPYEQYF. CDR3 DNA sequence: TGTGCCTGGAGTGTAACTAGCGGGGGGCCCTACGAGCAGTACTTC.

By share of the sample, this clone is medium-sized. The chain uses TRBV21-1 and TRBJ1-3; the table gives TRBD1 as D, unverified against the DNA. TRBV21-1 has pseudogene status. The length of the CDR3 is 15 residues. The CDR3 region has the DNA TGTGCCAGCAGCTCCCGACAGGGCTCTGGAAACACCATATATTTT. Its protein is CASSSRQGSGNTIYF.